This TCR beta chain is drawn from a study of blood T cell repertoires in COVID-19. As for the study in general: COVID-19 samples collected from the United States, Italy and Spain covered acute and convalescent phases.

The authors' processing: Reference gene primer amplification gave estimated nucleated cell counts. Sequenced by immunoSEQ multiplex PCR; TCRdb stores in-frame clones only, minus some. V and J calls and clone size follow that table, whereas D and trimming were derived from the DNA. Found here are approximately 300,000 clones, approximately 91% of them singletons; the top ten hold 4.5% to 5.5%. The CDR3 extends over 15 amino acids. Germline values: CDR1 LNHDA, CDR2 SQIVND (reference sequence). The J segment lost 3 bases and the V segment lost 5 bases, leaving 6 bases of the junction unmatched. Sample: PBMCs or T cells enriched from blood (not recorded which). This receptor was identified in a man aged 55-75 years who had recovered from COVID-19. The rearrangement links TRBV19 to TRBJ1-5, with 8 bases lining up with TRBD1. The CDR3 bases are TGTGCCAGTAGTGTGACAGGGGCTCTCAATCAGCCCCAGCATTTT. It is translated as CASSVTGALNQPQHF.